Sequencing of this T cell receptor (beta chain) was carried out in a study of a mutant IDH1 vaccine in newly diagnosed glioma. Study background: Treated patients showed a male proportion of roughly 62%, a female proportion of 37.5%, and a mean age of 40.4 years. The therapy given earlier, which was standard therapy, consisted of radiotherapy, temozolomide, or both, and most of the patients received both. Visits V12 and V13 fell at weeks 35 and 47, respectively. General study findings and limits: Most patients, 90% to 95%, showed vaccine-induced immune responses.

Sample time point: week 35, safety follow-up. Topical imiquimod was applied with each vaccine dose, which held 300 ug of mutant IDH1 20-mer peptide. With respect to this clone: Its antigen is not identified.

Assay: immunoSEQ multiplex PCR; the TCRdb copy retains only in-frame clones and omits some. Among about 26,000 clones, approximately 82% were seen once, and the ten largest hold 31%. Germline CDR1 reads MNHEY; CDR2 reads SMNVEV (reference sequence). This CDR3 has 15 amino acids. Trimming pared 7 bases from V and 0 bases from J, leaving 15 bases between. The chain employs TRBV27 and TRBJ1-1; D is uncertain. The sequenced sample was PBMCs, obtained from a glioma patient whose treatment included an IDH1 peptide vaccine. This sequence originates from a man in his thirties or forties with glioma. The CDR3 coding sequence is TGTGCCAGCAATGAGCAGCCGTTTATGAACACTGAAGCTTTCTTT. Protein: CASNEQPFMNTEAFF.